This T cell receptor beta chain was sequenced for a study of naive and memory T cell subsets. Regarding the study as a whole: Clonotypes here are unpaired alpha or beta chain sequences.

Two oligonucleotides, mixed equimolar, formed the beta constant-region primer covering TRBC1 and TRBC2. Four rounds of PCR amplified the ligated cDNA using nested alpha and beta constant-region primers plus SP2. TCRdb re-called the UMI-ligation and nested PCR reads with MiXCR, one entry per CDR3 protein. Seen here are over 100,000 distinct CDR3 sequences, 36% observed once, and the top ten hold 0.9%. On this clonotype: What it recognizes is unknown.

The TCR was taken from a human donor in good health. The sequencing input was central memory CD4+ T cells from blood.

The CDR3 loop reads CASSLTAGPNTEAFF. As DNA, the CDR3 is TGTGCCAGCAGCTTAACGGCAGGACCGAACACTGAAGCTTTCTTT. The chain carries TRBV7-3 and TRBJ1-1, with unresolved D. V was shortened by 0 bases and J by 1 base, with 9 bases between the two germline ends. The CDR3 runs to 15 residues. Germline CDR1 SGHTA, CDR2 FQGTGA. The complete variable domain, with remaining parts taken from reference TRBV7-3 and TRBJ1-1, reads GAGVSQTPSNKVTEKGKYVELRCDPISGHTALYWYRQSLGQGPEFLIYFQGTGAADDSGLPNDRFFAVRPEGSVSTLKIQRTERGDSAVYLCASSLTAGPNTEAFFGQGTRLTVV.